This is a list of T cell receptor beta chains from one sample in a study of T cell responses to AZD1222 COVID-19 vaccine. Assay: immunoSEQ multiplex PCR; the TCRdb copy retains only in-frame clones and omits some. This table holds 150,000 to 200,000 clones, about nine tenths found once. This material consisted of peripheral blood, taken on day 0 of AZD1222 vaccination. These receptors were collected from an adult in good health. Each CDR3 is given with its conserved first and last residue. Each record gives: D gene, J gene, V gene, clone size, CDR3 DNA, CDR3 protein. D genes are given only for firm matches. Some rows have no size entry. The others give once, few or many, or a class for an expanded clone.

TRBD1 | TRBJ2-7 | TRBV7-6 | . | TGTGCCAGCAGCCAAGACAGGGCAAGCTCCTACGAGCAGTACTTC | CASSQDRASSYEQYF
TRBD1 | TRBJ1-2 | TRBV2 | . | TGTGCCAGCAGTATACAGGGGGCTGGAGGCTACACCTTC | CASSIQGAGGYTF
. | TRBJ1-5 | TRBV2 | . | TGTGCCAGCAGTGAGAGAAGTGCCCTTAATCAGCCCCAGCATTTT | CASSERSALNQPQHF
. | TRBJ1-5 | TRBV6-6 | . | TGTGCCAGCAGGGAAGGCAATCAGCCCCAGCATTTT | CASREGNQPQHF
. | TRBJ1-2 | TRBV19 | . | TGTGCCAGTAGTATAGTGCCAGCCGATGGCTACACCTTC | CASSIVPADGYTF
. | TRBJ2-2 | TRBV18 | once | TGTGCCAGCTCGGATCCGAACACCGGGGAGCTGTTTTTT | CASSDPNTGELFF
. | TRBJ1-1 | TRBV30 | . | TGTGCCTGGAGTGGGTCCGAAGCTTTCTTT | CAWSGSEAFF
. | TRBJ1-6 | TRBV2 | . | TGTGCCAGCACTACGGGGGCTTCACCCCTCCACTTT | CASTTGASPLHF
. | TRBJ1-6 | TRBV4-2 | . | TGTGCCAGCAGCCAAGAACCAGGGAATTTTAATTCACCCCTCCACTTT | CASSQEPGNFNSPLHF
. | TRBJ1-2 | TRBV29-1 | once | TGCAGCGTTGACGGGGACAAGGGGGTCGGTGGCTACACCTTC | CSVDGDKGVGGYTF
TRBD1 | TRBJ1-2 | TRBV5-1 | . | TGCGCCAGCACCGGGACAGGGGCTAACTATGGCTACACCTTC | CASTGTGANYGYTF
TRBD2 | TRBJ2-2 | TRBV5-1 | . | TGCGCCAGCAGCTTGGTAGGGACTAGCGGGAATCGGGCCGTCGCCGGGGAGCTGTTTTTT | CASSLVGTSGNRAVAGELFF
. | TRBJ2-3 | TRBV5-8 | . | TGTGCCAGCAGCTCGGGGGATACGCAGTATTTT | CASSSGDTQYF
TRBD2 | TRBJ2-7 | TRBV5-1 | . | TGCGCCAGCAGCTTACTAGCGGAGCCCTACGAGCAGTACTTC | CASSLLAEPYEQYF
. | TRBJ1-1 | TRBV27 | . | TGTGCCAGCCGCCCGTTAGGGGTTTTCGGTGAAGCTTTCTTT | CASRPLGVFGEAFF
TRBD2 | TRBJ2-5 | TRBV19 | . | TGTGCCAGTAGTATAGGACTAGCGGGGGGGGAGACCCAGTACTTC | CASSIGLAGGETQYF
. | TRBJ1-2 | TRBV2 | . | TGTGCCAGCAGTGAATGGACCGGAAACTATGGCTACACCTTC | CASSEWTGNYGYTF
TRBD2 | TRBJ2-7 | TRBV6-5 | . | TGTGCCAGCAGTAGACTAGCGGGAGTAGACGAGCAGTACTTC | CASSRLAGVDEQYF
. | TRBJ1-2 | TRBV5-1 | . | TGCGCCAGCAGCTTGGATAAGGGCTCAAGCACCTTC | CASSLDKGSSTF
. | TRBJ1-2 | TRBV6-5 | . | TGTGCCTCCCGGGGAGGGCGAACTGGCTACACCTTC | CASRGGRTGYTF
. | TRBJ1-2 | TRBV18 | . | TGTGCCAGCTCACCGGACCTCGGAGTCAACTATGGCTACACCTTC | CASSPDLGVNYGYTF
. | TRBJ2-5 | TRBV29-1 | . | TGCAGCGCCCAAAGGCCCAGCGGAGAGACCCAGTACTTC | CSAQRPSGETQYF
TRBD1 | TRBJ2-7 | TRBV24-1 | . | TGTGCCACCAGTGATCAGGTACAGGGGCTCTACGAGCAGTACTTC | CATSDQVQGLYEQYF
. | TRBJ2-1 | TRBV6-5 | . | TGTGCCAGTCGACTGGGCCTTGCGGGCGATGAGCAGTTCTTC | CASRLGLAGDEQFF
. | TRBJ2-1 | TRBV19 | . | TGTGCCAGTAGTATAGCGGGGGCAGAGAGTGAGCAGTTCTTC | CASSIAGAESEQFF
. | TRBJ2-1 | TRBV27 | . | TGTGCCAGCAGTTTTCAAGCGCTCTCCTACAATGAGCAGTTCTTC | CASSFQALSYNEQFF
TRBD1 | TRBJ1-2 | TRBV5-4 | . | TGTGCCAGCAGCTTACAGGGGGCGTATGGCTACACCTTC | CASSLQGAYGYTF
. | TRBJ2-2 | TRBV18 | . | TGTGCCAGCTCACGACTAGTTAGTAACACCGGGGAGCTGTTTTTT | CASSRLVSNTGELFF
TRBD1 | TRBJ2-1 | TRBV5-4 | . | TGTGCCAGCAGCCGAGACAGGGCCAATGAGCAGTTCTTC | CASSRDRANEQFF
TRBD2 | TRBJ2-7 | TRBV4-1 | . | TGCGCCAGCAGCCTTGCTAGCGGGACCGACGAGCAGTACTTC | CASSLASGTDEQYF
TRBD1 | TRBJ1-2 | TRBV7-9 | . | TGTGCCAGCAGCCCGGGGACAGGGGGCGTGTATGGCTACACCTTC | CASSPGTGGVYGYTF
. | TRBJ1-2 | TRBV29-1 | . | TGCAGCGCCTCGACAGGTCGTGGCTACACCTTC | CSASTGRGYTF
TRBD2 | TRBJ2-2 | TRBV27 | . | TGTGCCAGCAGGCTAGCGGGAGTTGGAGGAAGGGCCGGGGAGCTGTTTTTT | CASRLAGVGGRAGELFF
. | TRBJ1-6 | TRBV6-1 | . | TGTGCCAGCAGTGAGTTCTCCCCGATCTATAATTCACCCCTCCACTTT | CASSEFSPIYNSPLHF
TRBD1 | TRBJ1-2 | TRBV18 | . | TGTGCCAGCTCACCAGGGACAGGCCCCTATGGCTACACCTTC | CASSPGTGPYGYTF